Shown below are 2 T cell receptor beta chains from a single sample sequenced in a study of cytomegalovirus exposure and HLA in healthy donors. Assay: immunoSEQ multiplex PCR; the TCRdb copy retains only in-frame clones and omits some. The table lists roughly 170,000 clones, about 86% of them singletons. The sequencing sample was made of PBMCs. These receptors were taken from a woman aged 18-29 years in good health and CMV-seropositive.

The gene calls are TRBV19 and TRBJ2-2, with 12 bases lining up with TRBD1. The length of the CDR3 is 17 residues. Germline V lookup: CDR1 LNHDA, CDR2 SQIVND (reference sequence). V lost 6 bases and J lost 8; bases outside the gene matches: 13. CDR3 residues: CASRNPLGQGAPGELFF. In nucleotides, the CDR3 is TGTGCCAGTAGAAATCCTCTGGGACAGGGGGCGCCTGGGGAGCTGTTTTTT.

The chain links TRBV6-5 to TRBJ2-7; 9 positions agree with TRBD1. This CDR3 spans 16 amino acids. The germline V gene encodes CDR1 MNHEY and CDR2 SVGAGI. V lost 0 bases, J lost 4 bases, and 7 bases stayed unmatched. CDR3 protein: CASSYSGTGRVYEQYF. For the CDR3, the DNA is TGTGCCAGCAGTTACTCCGGGACAGGGCGAGTTTACGAGCAGTACTTC.